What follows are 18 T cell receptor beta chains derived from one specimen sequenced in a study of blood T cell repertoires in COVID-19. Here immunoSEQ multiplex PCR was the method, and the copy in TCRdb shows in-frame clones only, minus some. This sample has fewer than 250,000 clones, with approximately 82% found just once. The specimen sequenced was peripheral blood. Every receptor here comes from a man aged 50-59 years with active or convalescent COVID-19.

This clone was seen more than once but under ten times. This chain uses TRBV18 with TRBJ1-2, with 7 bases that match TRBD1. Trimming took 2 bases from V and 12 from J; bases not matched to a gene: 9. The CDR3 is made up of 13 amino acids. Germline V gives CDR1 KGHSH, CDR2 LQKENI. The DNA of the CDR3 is TGTGCCAGCTCACCAGAGTCAAAAGGGGGCAACACCTTC. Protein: CASSPESKGGNTF.

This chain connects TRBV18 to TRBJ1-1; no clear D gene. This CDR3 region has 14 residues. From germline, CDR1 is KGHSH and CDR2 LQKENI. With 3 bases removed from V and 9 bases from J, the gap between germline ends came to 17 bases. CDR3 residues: CASSPSDSNRKAFF. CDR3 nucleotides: TGTGCCAGCTCACCGTCGGACTCCAATAGAAAAGCTTTCTTT.

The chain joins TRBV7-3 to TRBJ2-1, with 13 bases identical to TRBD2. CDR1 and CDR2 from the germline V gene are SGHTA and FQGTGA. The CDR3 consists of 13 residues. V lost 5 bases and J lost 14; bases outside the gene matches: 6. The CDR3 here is CASSILAGGPKFF. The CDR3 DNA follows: TGTGCCAGCAGCATACTAGCGGGAGGGCCTAAGTTCTTC.

CDR3: CASSQNAGTGYNEQFF. The CDR3 DNA is TGTGCCAGCAGCCAAAACGCCGGGACAGGGTACAATGAGCAGTTCTTC. V usage is TRBV14 and J usage is TRBJ2-1, with TRBD1 identical over 9 bases. The germline gives CDR1 SGHDN, CDR2 FVKESK. The CDR3 has 16 amino acids. V dropped 2 bases and J dropped 4; count of bases not matched to a gene: 6.

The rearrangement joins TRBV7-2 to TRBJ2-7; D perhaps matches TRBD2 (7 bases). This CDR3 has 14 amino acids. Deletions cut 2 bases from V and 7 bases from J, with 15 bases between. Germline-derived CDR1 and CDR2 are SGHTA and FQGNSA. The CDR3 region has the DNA TGTGCCAGCAGCTTAAGGGGGGGCCGGTGGGAGCAGTACTTC. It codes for CASSLRGGRWEQYF.

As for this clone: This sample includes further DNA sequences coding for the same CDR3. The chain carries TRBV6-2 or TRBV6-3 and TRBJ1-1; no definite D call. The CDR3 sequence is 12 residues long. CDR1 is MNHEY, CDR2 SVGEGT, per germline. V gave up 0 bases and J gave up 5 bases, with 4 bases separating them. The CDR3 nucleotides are TGTGCCAGCAGTTACTCAATAACTGAAGCTTTCTTT. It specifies CASSYSITEAFF.

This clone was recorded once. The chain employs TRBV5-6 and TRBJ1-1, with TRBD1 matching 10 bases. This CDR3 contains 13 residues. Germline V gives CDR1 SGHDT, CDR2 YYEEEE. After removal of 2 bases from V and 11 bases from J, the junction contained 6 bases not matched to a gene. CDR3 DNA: TGTGCCAGCAGCTTTGGGACAGGGGCGACGGCTTTCTTT. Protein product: CASSFGTGATAFF. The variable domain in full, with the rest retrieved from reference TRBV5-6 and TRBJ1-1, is DAGVTQSPTHLIKTRGQQVTLRCSPKSGHDTVSWYQQALGQGPQFIFQYYEEEERQRGNFPDRFSGHQFPNYSSELNVNALLLGDSALYLCASSFGTGATAFFGQGTRLTVV.

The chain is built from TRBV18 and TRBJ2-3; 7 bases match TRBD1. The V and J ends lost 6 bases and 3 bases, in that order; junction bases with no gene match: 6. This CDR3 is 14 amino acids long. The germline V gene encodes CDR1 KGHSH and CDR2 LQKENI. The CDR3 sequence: CASSLGDRTDTQYF. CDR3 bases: TGTGCCAGCTCCCTGGGGGACAGAACAGATACGCAGTATTTT.

Written as DNA, the CDR3 is TGTGCCAGTAGTACAGGGCTCGGTCAGCCCCAGCATTTT. This sequence encodes CASSTGLGQPQHF. The rearrangement links TRBV19 to TRBJ1-5, with D perhaps TRBD1 (5 bases). CDR3 length: 13 residues. Germline CDR1 is LNHDA and CDR2 is SQIVND (reference sequence). V was shortened by 4 bases and J by 6 bases, with 10 bases between the two germline ends.

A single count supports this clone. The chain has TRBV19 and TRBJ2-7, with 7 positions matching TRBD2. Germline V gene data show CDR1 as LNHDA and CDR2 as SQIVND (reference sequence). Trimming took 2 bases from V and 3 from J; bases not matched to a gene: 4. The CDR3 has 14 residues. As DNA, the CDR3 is TGTGCCAGTAGTATAATCCCGGGGGGCTACGAGCAGTACTTC. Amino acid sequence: CASSIIPGGYEQYF.

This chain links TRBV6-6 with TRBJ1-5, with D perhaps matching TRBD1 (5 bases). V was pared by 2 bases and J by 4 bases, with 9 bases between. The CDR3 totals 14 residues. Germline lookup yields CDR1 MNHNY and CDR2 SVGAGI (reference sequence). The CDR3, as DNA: TGTGCCAGCAGTTACGGGGCAGGGAATCAGCCCCAGCATTTT. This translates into CASSYGAGNQPQHF.

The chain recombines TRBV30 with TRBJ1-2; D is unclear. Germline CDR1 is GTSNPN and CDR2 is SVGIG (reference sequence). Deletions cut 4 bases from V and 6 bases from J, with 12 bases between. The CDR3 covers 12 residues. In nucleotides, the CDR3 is TGTGCCTGGACCATCCGGGAGCATGGCTACACCTTC. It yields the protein CAWTIREHGYTF.

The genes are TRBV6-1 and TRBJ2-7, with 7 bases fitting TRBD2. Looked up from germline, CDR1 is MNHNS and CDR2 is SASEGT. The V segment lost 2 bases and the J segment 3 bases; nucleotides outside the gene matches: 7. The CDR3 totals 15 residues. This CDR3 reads CASSESGLDYYEQYF. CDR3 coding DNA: TGTGCCAGCAGTGAATCAGGACTAGATTACTACGAGCAGTACTTC.

The CDR3 region is CASSVGPGGYTF. In nucleotides, the CDR3 is TGTGCCAGCAGCGTAGGTCCGGGGGGCTACACCTTC. The V and J genes are TRBV9 and TRBJ1-2; D unresolved. Trimming stripped 0 bases from V and 8 bases from J, with 8 bases between. CDR3 size: 12 residues. CDR1 and CDR2 from the germline V gene are SGDLS and YYNGEE.

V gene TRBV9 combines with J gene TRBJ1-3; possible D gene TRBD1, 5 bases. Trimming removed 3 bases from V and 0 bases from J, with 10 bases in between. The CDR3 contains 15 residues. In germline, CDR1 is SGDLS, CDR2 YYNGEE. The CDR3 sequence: CASSADTYSGNTIYF. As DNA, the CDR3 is TGTGCCAGCAGCGCGGACACCTACTCTGGAAACACCATATATTTT. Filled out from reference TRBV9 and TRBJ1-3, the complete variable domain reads DSGVTQTPKHLITATGQRVTLRCSPRSGDLSVYWYQQSLDQGLQFLIQYYNGEERAKGNILERFSAQQFPDLHSELNLSSLELGDSALYFCASSADTYSGNTIYFGEGSWLTVV.

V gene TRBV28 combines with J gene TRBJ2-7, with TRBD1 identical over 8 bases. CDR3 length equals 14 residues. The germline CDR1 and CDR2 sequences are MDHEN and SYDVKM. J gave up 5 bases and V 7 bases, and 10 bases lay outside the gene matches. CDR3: CASTSFGQGDEQYF. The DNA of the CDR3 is TGTGCCAGCACCTCGTTTGGACAGGGTGACGAGCAGTACTTC.

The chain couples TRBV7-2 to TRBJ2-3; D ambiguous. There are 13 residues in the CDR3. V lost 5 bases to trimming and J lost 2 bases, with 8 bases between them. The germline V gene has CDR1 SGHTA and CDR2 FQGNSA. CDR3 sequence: CASSPMATDTQYF. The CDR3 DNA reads TGTGCCAGCAGCCCCATGGCCACAGATACGCAGTATTTT.

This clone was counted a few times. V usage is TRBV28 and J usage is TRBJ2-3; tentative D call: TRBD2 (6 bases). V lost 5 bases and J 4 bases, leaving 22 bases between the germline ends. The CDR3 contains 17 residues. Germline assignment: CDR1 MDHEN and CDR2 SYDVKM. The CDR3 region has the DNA TGTGCCAGCAGTCCTATAGAGCCGGAGGGCGAGCCAGATACGCAGTATTTT. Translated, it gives CASSPIEPEGEPDTQYF.